The rows below give T cell receptor beta chains drawn from one sample of a study of OX40 agonist ivuxolimab in advanced cancers. Only in-frame clones appear in the TCRdb table, and some are missing; sequencing was by immunoSEQ multiplex PCR. The sample carries 60,000 to 90,000 clones, about 84% recorded once. The sample in question was CD4+ or CD8+ T cells sorted from blood, obtained in a trial of the OX40 agonist ivuxolimab. The origin of the receptors is an adult with an advanced solid tumor such as melanoma, head and neck, liver or kidney cancer. Each CDR3 is given with its conserved first and last residue.

CDR3,V
CASSLILGGGEKLFF,TRBV11-2
CASSLVRVTTDTQYF,TRBV5-5
CASLNTGTSDYNEQFF,TRBV6-6
CASSQSGLAGVGQYF,TRBV4-1
CASSRTGEDGYTF,TRBV6-5
CASSQVSGAGELFF,TRBV18
CASSPRHDKNEKLFF,TRBV9
CASSARDRGSNEQFF,TRBV6-4
CASSPGVSDTQYF,TRBV18
CASSTRQGAGLGAFF,TRBV5-6
CASSVVGRSDEQFF,TRBV9
CASSWDTGELFF,TRBV5-4
CASSVGQGKTQYF,TRBV10-1
CASSPSDRPTPYGYTF,TRBV18
CATRTGTYTDTQYF,TRBV5-1
CASGLALSDEQFF,TRBV12-5
CASSPRQGTLGGGELFF,TRBV7-8
CASGTAYTDTQYF,TRBV5-1
CASSQDLVNTEAFF,TRBV4-1
CASSFDRARTGELFF,TRBV28
CASSIPGQGFHNEQFF,TRBV5-1
CASTRTGLSDTQYF,TRBV6-6
CASKPGANVLTF,TRBV2
CSVSPARAAEAFF,TRBV29-1
CASSLKQGATNEKLFF,TRBV7-9
CASSESLLLSYEQYF,TRBV10-1
CAWNGDLQETQYF,TRBV30
CASSPSRATDTQYF,TRBV18
CASSLGAGTDTQYF,TRBV11-3
CASSPSDRGTYNEQFF,TRBV27
CASSLGANTEAFF,TRBV5-1